Listed below are T cell receptor beta chains from one sample, sequenced in a study of blood T cell repertoires in COVID-19. Using immunoSEQ multiplex PCR, the repertoire was profiled, and TCRdb retains in-frame clones only, with some absent. The sample includes 150,000 or so clones, 80% to 90% of them seen just once. Sequenced input: peripheral blood. These TCRs come from an older woman with COVID-19, enrolled during active disease. Each CDR3 is given with its conserved first and last residue. The order of the fields is D gene, V gene, clone size, J gene, CDR3 protein, CDR3 DNA. A D gene is named only where the DNA matches it firmly. Rows give clone size only sometimes, using once, few, many, or a class for an expanded clone.

d_gene: -; v_gene: TRBV18; abundance: -; j_gene: TRBJ2-7; CDR3aa: CASSPPILTQSYEQYF; CDR3nt: TGTGCCAGCTCACCACCGATTTTAACACAATCCTACGAGCAGTACTTC
d_gene: -; v_gene: TRBV5-1; abundance: -; j_gene: TRBJ1-1; CDR3aa: CASSPQGSTTEAFF; CDR3nt: TGCGCCAGCAGCCCACAGGGATCCACCACTGAAGCTTTCTTT
d_gene: -; v_gene: TRBV13; abundance: many; j_gene: TRBJ1-2; CDR3aa: CASSLVLASGGYTF; CDR3nt: TGTGCCAGCAGCTTAGTTCTAGCCTCCGGGGGCTACACCTTC
d_gene: TRBD2; v_gene: TRBV5-5; abundance: -; j_gene: TRBJ2-5; CDR3aa: CASSLSGGVLMETQYF; CDR3nt: TGTGCCAGCAGCTTGAGCGGGGGGGTCCTAATGGAGACCCAGTACTTC
d_gene: -; v_gene: TRBV4-3; abundance: -; j_gene: TRBJ1-2; CDR3aa: CASSHEVHGYTF; CDR3nt: TGCGCCAGCAGCCACGAGGTGCATGGCTACACCTTC
d_gene: -; v_gene: TRBV5-6; abundance: -; j_gene: TRBJ1-6; CDR3aa: CASSLGGDSPLHF; CDR3nt: TGTGCCAGCAGCTTAGGGGGAGATTCACCCCTCCACTTT
d_gene: -; v_gene: TRBV6-1; abundance: -; j_gene: TRBJ1-1; CDR3aa: CASTLGSEAFF; CDR3nt: TGTGCCAGCACCCTCGGTTCTGAAGCTTTCTTT
d_gene: -; v_gene: TRBV10-3; abundance: -; j_gene: TRBJ1-1; CDR3aa: CAISESRGGAGTEAFF; CDR3nt: TGTGCCATCAGTGAGTCGAGGGGGGGCGCAGGCACTGAAGCTTTCTTT
d_gene: -; v_gene: TRBV28; abundance: -; j_gene: TRBJ1-2; CDR3aa: CASRLNYGYTF; CDR3nt: TGTGCCAGCAGACTGAACTATGGCTACACCTTC
d_gene: -; v_gene: TRBV19; abundance: -; j_gene: TRBJ1-1; CDR3aa: CASSKTGLEAFF; CDR3nt: TGTGCCAGTAGCAAAACGGGACTTGAAGCTTTCTTT
d_gene: -; v_gene: TRBV27; abundance: once; j_gene: TRBJ2-7; CDR3aa: CASSSALYREVISGNYEQYF; CDR3nt: TGTGCCAGCAGTTCGGCCCTCTACAGGGAGGTCATCAGCGGGAATTACGAGCAGTACTTC
d_gene: TRBD1; v_gene: TRBV7-3; abundance: -; j_gene: TRBJ2-2; CDR3aa: CASSLRLGQGPTGELFF; CDR3nt: TGTGCCAGCAGCTTAAGATTGGGACAGGGGCCCACCGGGGAGCTGTTTTTT
d_gene: -; v_gene: TRBV4-3; abundance: -; j_gene: TRBJ1-6; CDR3aa: CASSQAGQNNSPLHF; CDR3nt: TGCGCCAGCAGCCAAGCGGGACAAAACAATTCACCCCTCCACTTT
d_gene: TRBD1; v_gene: TRBV4-3; abundance: -; j_gene: TRBJ1-2; CDR3aa: CASTRSEAGQGIYGYTF; CDR3nt: TGCGCCAGCACAAGGAGTGAGGCGGGACAGGGTATCTATGGCTACACCTTC
d_gene: TRBD1; v_gene: TRBV12-5; abundance: once; j_gene: TRBJ2-5; CDR3aa: CASGLVGDREETQYF; CDR3nt: TGTGCTAGTGGTTTGGTAGGGGACAGGGAAGAGACCCAGTACTTC
d_gene: TRBD1; v_gene: TRBV5-1; abundance: -; j_gene: TRBJ1-1; CDR3aa: CASSSLRGDRRAEAFF; CDR3nt: TGCGCCAGCAGCTCCCTCCGTGGGGACAGGCGAGCTGAAGCTTTCTTT
d_gene: -; v_gene: TRBV9; abundance: -; j_gene: TRBJ2-2; CDR3aa: CASSASQGTPGELFF; CDR3nt: TGTGCCAGCAGCGCGTCACAGGGTACGCCCGGGGAGCTGTTTTTT
d_gene: TRBD1; v_gene: TRBV19; abundance: -; j_gene: TRBJ1-1; CDR3aa: CASQTGGVMWTEAFF; CDR3nt: TGTGCCAGCCAGACAGGGGGCGTTATGTGGACTGAAGCTTTCTTT
d_gene: -; v_gene: TRBV3-1/TRBV3-2; abundance: -; j_gene: TRBJ1-3; CDR3aa: CASSQPGAGNTIYF; CDR3nt: TGTGCCAGCAGCCAACCAGGGGCCGGAAACACCATATATTTT
d_gene: TRBD1; v_gene: TRBV2; abundance: once; j_gene: TRBJ1-2; CDR3aa: CASSEARGQAYYGYTF; CDR3nt: TGTGCCAGCAGTGAAGCCAGAGGACAGGCCTACTATGGCTACACCTTC
d_gene: TRBD1; v_gene: TRBV7-6; abundance: few; j_gene: TRBJ1-2; CDR3aa: CASSTNRQGGGYGYTF; CDR3nt: TGTGCCAGCAGCACTAACCGACAGGGCGGAGGCTATGGCTACACCTTC
d_gene: -; v_gene: TRBV29-1; abundance: -; j_gene: TRBJ1-1; CDR3aa: CSVRRAATEAFF; CDR3nt: TGCAGCGTTCGCAGGGCGGCCACTGAAGCTTTCTTT
d_gene: TRBD1; v_gene: TRBV9; abundance: once; j_gene: TRBJ2-7; CDR3aa: CASSVGGTGTYEQYF; CDR3nt: TGTGCCAGCAGCGTGGGCGGGACAGGGACCTACGAGCAGTACTTC
d_gene: -; v_gene: TRBV2; abundance: -; j_gene: TRBJ1-3; CDR3aa: CASSPTRNTIYF; CDR3nt: TGTGCCAGCAGTCCCACAAGAAACACCATATATTTT
d_gene: TRBD1; v_gene: TRBV5-1; abundance: -; j_gene: TRBJ2-5; CDR3aa: CASSLASRTGEETQYF; CDR3nt: TGCGCCAGCAGCTTGGCTTCACGGACAGGGGAAGAGACCCAGTACTTC
d_gene: -; v_gene: TRBV19; abundance: -; j_gene: TRBJ1-1; CDR3aa: CASTRGGDPNTEAFF; CDR3nt: TGTGCCAGTACCCGAGGAGGGGACCCGAACACTGAAGCTTTCTTT
d_gene: -; v_gene: TRBV7-8; abundance: -; j_gene: TRBJ2-3; CDR3aa: CASSPWTTSFRDTQYF; CDR3nt: TGTGCCAGCAGCCCGTGGACTACCAGCTTCAGAGATACGCAGTATTTT
d_gene: TRBD1; v_gene: TRBV5-4; abundance: few; j_gene: TRBJ2-7; CDR3aa: CASSFASGRGLYEQYF; CDR3nt: TGTGCCAGCAGCTTCGCCTCCGGCAGGGGGCTCTACGAGCAGTACTTC